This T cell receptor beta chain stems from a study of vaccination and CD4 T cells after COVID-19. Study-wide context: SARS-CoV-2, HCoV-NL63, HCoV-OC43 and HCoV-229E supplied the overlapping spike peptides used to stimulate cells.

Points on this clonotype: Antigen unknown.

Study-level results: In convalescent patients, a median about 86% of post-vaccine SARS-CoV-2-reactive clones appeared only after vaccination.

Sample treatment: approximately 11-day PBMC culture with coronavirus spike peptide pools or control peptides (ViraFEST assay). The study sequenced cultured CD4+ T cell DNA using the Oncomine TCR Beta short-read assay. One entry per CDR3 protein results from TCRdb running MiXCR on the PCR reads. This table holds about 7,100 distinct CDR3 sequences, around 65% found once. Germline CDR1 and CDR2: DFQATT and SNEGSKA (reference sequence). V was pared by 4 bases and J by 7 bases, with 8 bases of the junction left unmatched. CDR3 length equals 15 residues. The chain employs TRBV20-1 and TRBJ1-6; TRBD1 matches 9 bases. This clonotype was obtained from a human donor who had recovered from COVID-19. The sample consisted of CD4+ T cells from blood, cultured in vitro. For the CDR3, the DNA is TGCAGTGCTACAACACAGGGGGCTGGGAATTCACCCCTCCACTTT. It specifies CSATTQGAGNSPLHF.